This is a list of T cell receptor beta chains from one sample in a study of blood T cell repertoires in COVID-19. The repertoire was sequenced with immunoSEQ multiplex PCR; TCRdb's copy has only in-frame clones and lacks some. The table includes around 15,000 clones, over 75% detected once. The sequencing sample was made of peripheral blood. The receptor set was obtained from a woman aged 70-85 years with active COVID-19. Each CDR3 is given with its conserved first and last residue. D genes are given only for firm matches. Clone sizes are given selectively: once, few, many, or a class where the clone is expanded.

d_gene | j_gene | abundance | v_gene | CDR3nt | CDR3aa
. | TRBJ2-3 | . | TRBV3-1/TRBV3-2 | TGTGCCAGCAGCCAAGGGACGGGAGTCGCTACGCAGTATTTT | CASSQGTGVATQYF
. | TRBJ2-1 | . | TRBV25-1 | TGTGCCAGCAGTGAAGTCGCAGCTAGCAGATACAATGAGCAGTTCTTC | CASSEVAASRYNEQFF
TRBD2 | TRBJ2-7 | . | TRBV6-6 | TGTGCCAGCAGTACCGGGACTAGCGGGGGGAAGCAGTACTTC | CASSTGTSGGKQYF
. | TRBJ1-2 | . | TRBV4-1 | TGCGCCAGCAGCCAAGTGGACAGTAACTATGGCTACACCTTC | CASSQVDSNYGYTF
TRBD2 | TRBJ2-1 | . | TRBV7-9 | TGTGCCAGCAGCATCGGGACTAGCGGGCTCAATGAGCAGTTCTTC | CASSIGTSGLNEQFF
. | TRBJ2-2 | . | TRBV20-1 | TGCAGTGCCGCTCAGGGCGGGGAGCTGTTTTTT | CSAAQGGELFF
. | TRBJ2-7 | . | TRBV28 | TGTGCCAGCAGTTTAACGCCGGGGTTTGGGCACGAGCAGTACTTC | CASSLTPGFGHEQYF
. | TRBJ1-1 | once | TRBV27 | TGTGCCAGCAGTTTTGGGGGCCCCGCCTCCACTGAAGCTTTCTTT | CASSFGGPASTEAFF
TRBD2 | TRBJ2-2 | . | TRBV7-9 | TGTGCCAGCAGCCCTGAACTAGCGGGAGCCACCGGGGAGCTGTTTTTT | CASSPELAGATGELFF
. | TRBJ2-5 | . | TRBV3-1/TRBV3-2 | TGTGCCAGCGAATCCCCAAGCGTGGAGACCCAGTACTTC | CASESPSVETQYF
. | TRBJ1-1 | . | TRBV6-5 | TGTGCCAGTCAGAGGGGGACTGAAGCTTTCTTT | CASQRGTEAFF
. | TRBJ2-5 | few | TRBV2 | TGTGCCAGCACCCTTTTGACAGGCCAAGAGACCCAGTACTTC | CASTLLTGQETQYF
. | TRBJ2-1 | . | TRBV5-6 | TGTGCCAGCAGCTTCGACGGGAGAGCCTACAATGAGCAGTTCTTC | CASSFDGRAYNEQFF
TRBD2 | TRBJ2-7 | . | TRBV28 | TGTGCCAGCAGTGCCAGGGTAGGGAAGGCTAGCGGGACCTACGAGCAGTACTTC | CASSARVGKASGTYEQYF
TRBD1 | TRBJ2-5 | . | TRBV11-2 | TGTGCCAGCAGCTTAGAGGGGGACAGGGGAGAGACCCAGTACTTC | CASSLEGDRGETQYF
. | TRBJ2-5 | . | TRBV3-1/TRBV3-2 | TGTGCCAGCAGCCAACTCCAAGAGACCCAGTACTTC | CASSQLQETQYF
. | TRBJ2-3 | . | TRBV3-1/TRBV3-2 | TGTGCCAGCAGCCAAGGGCCGCTCAGGGCAGATACGCAGTATTTT | CASSQGPLRADTQYF
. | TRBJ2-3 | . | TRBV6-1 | TGTGCCAGCAGTGAAAGACTCAGCACAGATACGCAGTATTTT | CASSERLSTDTQYF
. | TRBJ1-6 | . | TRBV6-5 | TGTGCCAGCAGTAAAACCGGGACTGGCAATTCACCCCTCCACTTT | CASSKTGTGNSPLHF